A single sample gave rise to the 21 T cell receptor beta chains below, sequenced in a study of T cell responses to AZD1222 COVID-19 vaccine. The protocol was immunoSEQ multiplex PCR, while the TCRdb copy is restricted to in-frame clones and leaves out a portion. Among 85,000 to 120,000 clones listed, roughly 88% were seen once. Specimen: peripheral blood, collected on day 0 of AZD1222 vaccination. These receptors were collected from an adult in good health.

V is TRBV28 and J is TRBJ2-7; 8 bases match TRBD1. CDR3 size: 14 residues. After removal of 6 bases from V and 3 bases from J, the junction contained 7 bases not matched to a gene. Germline V gives CDR1 MDHEN, CDR2 SYDVKM. The CDR3 nucleotides read TGTGCCAGCAGCCGCCGGGACAGGATCTACGAGCAGTACTTC. As protein: CASSRRDRIYEQYF.

This clone appeared a few times. V usage is TRBV5-5 and J usage is TRBJ2-3; 7 bases are a match to TRBD1. The CDR3 runs to 16 residues. V gave up 2 bases and J gave up 0 bases; unmatched junction bases: 6. Germline V gives CDR1 SGHKS, CDR2 YYEKEE (reference sequence). The CDR3 sequence: CASSLLSDRSTDTQYF. CDR3 sequence (DNA): TGTGCCAGCAGCTTACTCTCGGACAGGAGCACAGATACGCAGTATTTT.

The count of this clone is one. The J gene is TRBJ2-2, the V gene TRBV15; D call uncertain. Trimming removed 0 bases from V and 4 bases from J, with 9 bases in between. CDR1 LNHNV and CDR2 YYDKDF come from the germline V gene (reference sequence). The CDR3 has 15 residues. In DNA form, the CDR3 reads TGTGCCACCAGCAGAGATGGGCATCCCACCGGGGAGCTGTTTTTT. It encodes CATSRDGHPTGELFF.

The chain couples TRBV6-5 to TRBJ1-1; the D is unclear. Germline V gene lookup returns CDR1 MNHEY and CDR2 SVGAGI. Trimming cost V 4 bases and J 11 bases, with 14 bases left between them. This CDR3 region has 12 residues. This CDR3 reads CASSSMSVGAFF. The CDR3 DNA is TGTGCCAGCAGTTCTATGAGTGTTGGGGCTTTCTTT.

This clone was seen a single time. The rearrangement joins TRBV5-4 to TRBJ1-2; 10 bases are a match to TRBD1. The CDR3 sequence is 15 residues long. Per the germline V gene, CDR1 is SGHNT and CDR2 is YYREEE (reference sequence). V lost 2 bases, J lost 7 bases, and 8 bases stayed unmatched. Here the CDR3 DNA reads TGTGCCAGCAGCTTCCGGGACAGGGGTCTCCTTGGCTACACCTTC. It encodes CASSFRDRGLLGYTF.

This CDR3 is CAGRQPGQGAEAFF. The DNA of the CDR3 is TGTGCCGGACGACAACCGGGACAGGGGGCTGAAGCTTTCTTT. The J gene is TRBJ1-1, the V gene TRBV5-4; 11 bases fit TRBD1. With V trimmed by 10 bases and J by 6 bases, 11 bases remained unmatched. The germline V gene encodes CDR1 SGHNT and CDR2 YYREEE (reference sequence). This CDR3 has 14 residues. Full variable domain (missing parts from reference TRBV5-4 and TRBJ1-1): ETGVTQSPTHLIKTRGQQVTLRCSSQSGHNTVSWYQQALGQGPQFIFQYYREEENGRGNFPPRFSGLQFPNYSSELNVNALELDDSALYLCAGRQPGQGAEAFFGQGTRLTVV.

This chain links TRBV24-1 with TRBJ2-3; tentatively, D is TRBD2 (6 bases). Trimming shortened V by 0 bases and J by 6 bases, and 21 bases separated the two germline ends. The CDR3 runs to 18 residues. Germline CDR1 KGHDR, CDR2 SFDVKD. The CDR3 coding sequence is TGTGCCACCAGTGATTTGGGCACCGGGACTGCCTCCCGGGATACGCAGTATTTT. The encoded protein is CATSDLGTGTASRDTQYF.

The rearrangement joins TRBV3-1 (or the pseudogene TRBV3-2) to TRBJ2-5; D is possibly TRBD2 (6 bases). Trimming shortened V by 6 bases and J by 5 bases, and 16 bases separated the two germline ends. Looked up from germline, CDR1 is LGHDT and CDR2 is YNNKEL (reference sequence). CDR3 length: 14 residues. The CDR3 is CASSTPGREETQYF. The CDR3 DNA is TGTGCCAGCAGTACCCCCGGGAGAGAGGAGACCCAGTACTTC.

This clone has only one observation. The chain is built from TRBV10-3 and TRBJ1-1; TRBD1 is a possible D gene (5 bases). The CDR3 consists of 13 residues. Trimming pared 7 bases from V and 2 bases from J, leaving 11 bases between. Germline loops: CDR1 ENHRY, CDR2 SYGVKD. CDR3 sequence reads: CAITSQVNTEAFF. Here the CDR3 DNA reads TGTGCCATCACCTCACAGGTTAACACTGAAGCTTTCTTT.

This chain connects TRBV7-2 to TRBJ1-2, with a possible D match to TRBD1 (5 bases). CDR1 is SGHTA and CDR2 is FQGNSA in the germline V gene. The V and J ends lost 3 bases and 0 bases respectively, with 11 bases between them. The CDR3 length is 15 residues. CDR3 in DNA: TGTGCCAGCAGCTTGGGGACGGGGGCTAACTATGGCTACACCTTC. It specifies CASSLGTGANYGYTF.

CDR3 sequence: CASSPGVLIGEKLFF. CDR3 coding DNA: TGTGCCAGCAGCCCAGGTGTGCTTATAGGTGAAAAACTGTTTTTT. The gene calls are TRBV7-9 and TRBJ1-4; D not resolved. The V end was cut by 5 bases, the J end by 7 bases, with 17 bases between. The germline CDR1 and CDR2 sequences are SEHNR and FQNEAQ (reference sequence). CDR3 length equals 15 residues.

The chain carries TRBV28 and TRBJ2-7; perhaps TRBD1 as D (6 bases). This CDR3 has 13 residues. Germline values: CDR1 MDHEN, CDR2 SYDVKM. The V gene lost 4 bases and the J gene lost 9 bases, with 16 bases spanning the gap. CDR3 amino acids: CASSSSTLRGQYF. DNA for the CDR3: TGTGCCAGCAGTTCCTCTACTCTCAGGGGGCAGTACTTC.

The gene calls are TRBV28 and TRBJ2-7; D is ambiguous. Trimming took 7 bases from V and 0 from J, leaving 13 bases between them. This CDR3 is 14 amino acids long. Germline CDR1 is MDHEN and CDR2 is SYDVKM. The CDR3 is CASTQRWDSYEQYF. The CDR3 DNA reads TGTGCCAGCACCCAGAGGTGGGACTCCTACGAGCAGTACTTC. Based on the CDR3 plus reference TRBV28 and TRBJ2-7, the full variable domain is DVKVTQSSRYLVKRTGEKVFLECVQDMDHENMFWYRQDPGLGLRLIYFSYDVKMKEKGDIPEGYSVSREKKERFSLILESASTNQTSMYLCASTQRWDSYEQYFGPGTRLTVT.

This clone was recorded a few times. For the CDR3, the DNA is TGTGCCAGCAGTGACTACGGTAGCGGGATAGGCTACAATGAGCAGTTCTTC. It encodes CASSDYGSGIGYNEQFF. This chain links TRBV6-4 with TRBJ2-1, with 8 bases that match TRBD2. CDR3 size: 17 residues. Germline V gene data show CDR1 as MRHNA and CDR2 as SNTAGT. V dropped 1 base and J dropped 3; count of bases not matched to a gene: 8.

This sequence joins TRBV12-5 and TRBJ1-5; D gene ambiguous. CDR3 length: 12 amino acids. Trimming stripped 6 bases from V and 4 bases from J, with 7 bases between. The germline gives CDR1 LGHNT, CDR2 FRNRAP. CDR3 in DNA: TGTGCTAGTGGGTCGGATAATCAGCCCCAGCATTTT. Its translation is CASGSDNQPQHF. Supplemented by reference TRBV12-5 and TRBJ1-5, the full variable domain reads DARVTQTPRHKVTEMGQEVTMRCQPILGHNTVFWYRQTMMQGLELLAYFRNRAPLDDSGMPKDRFSAEMPDATLATLKIQPSEPRDSAVYFCASGSDNQPQHFGDGTRLSIL.

This sequence joins TRBV19 and TRBJ1-5, with unresolved D. The CDR3 has 12 residues. The V and J ends lost 3 bases and 7 bases respectively, with 7 bases between them. The germline V gene has CDR1 LNHDA and CDR2 SQIVND (reference sequence). The CDR3 coding sequence is TGTGCCAGTAGTATCGGGAGGCAGCCCCAGCATTTT. Its protein product is CASSIGRQPQHF.

This chain connects TRBV30 to TRBJ2-5; the match to TRBD1 covers 10 bases. The CDR3 extends over 12 amino acids. V shed 7 bases, J shed 5 bases, and the junction held 4 bases outside the gene matches. CDR1 is GTSNPN and CDR2 is SVGIG in the germline V gene (reference sequence). The CDR3 region has the DNA TGTGCCTCGGACAGGGGGTCGGAGACCCAGTACTTC. Translating gives CASDRGSETQYF.

J is TRBJ2-5 and V is TRBV11-2; the match to TRBD1 covers 7 bases. This CDR3 has 14 residues. CDR1 is SGHAT, CDR2 FQNNGV, per germline. Trimming at V came to 5 bases and at J to 2 bases, leaving 5 bases not matched to a gene. This CDR3 is CASSRGQLQETQYF. The CDR3 bases are TGTGCCAGCAGCCGGGGACAGCTACAAGAGACCCAGTACTTC.

The chain links TRBV7-6 to TRBJ2-2; the match to TRBD1 covers 8 bases. The CDR3 runs 14 residues. Germline V CDR1 and CDR2: SGHVS, FNYEAQ. V shed 4 bases, J shed 8 bases, and the junction held 6 bases outside the gene matches. The CDR3 sequence is CASSSGQGMGELFF. CDR3 nucleotides: TGTGCCAGCAGCTCAGGACAGGGAATGGGGGAGCTGTTTTTT.

This clone showed up just once. This chain connects TRBV7-2 to TRBJ2-7; tentatively, D is TRBD1 (6 bases). The CDR3 covers 17 residues. Trimming removed 5 bases at V and 3 bases at J, with 23 bases between. Germline CDR1 reads SGHTA; CDR2 reads FQGNSA. CDR3 nucleotides: TGTGCCAGCAGCGTTAGCTGGCCAGGGGATGTTATCTACGAGCAGTACTTC. Residues: CASSVSWPGDVIYEQYF.

The CDR3 loop reads CASSLELAATTGELFF. The CDR3 DNA reads as TGCGCCAGCAGCTTGGAGCTAGCGGCGACTACCGGGGAGCTGTTTTTT. The chain joins TRBV5-1 to TRBJ2-2; the match to TRBD2 covers 7 bases. With 0 bases clipped from V and 5 bases from J, the junction kept 7 bases outside the gene matches. The CDR3 sequence is 16 residues long. Germline values: CDR1 SGHRS, CDR2 YFSETQ.